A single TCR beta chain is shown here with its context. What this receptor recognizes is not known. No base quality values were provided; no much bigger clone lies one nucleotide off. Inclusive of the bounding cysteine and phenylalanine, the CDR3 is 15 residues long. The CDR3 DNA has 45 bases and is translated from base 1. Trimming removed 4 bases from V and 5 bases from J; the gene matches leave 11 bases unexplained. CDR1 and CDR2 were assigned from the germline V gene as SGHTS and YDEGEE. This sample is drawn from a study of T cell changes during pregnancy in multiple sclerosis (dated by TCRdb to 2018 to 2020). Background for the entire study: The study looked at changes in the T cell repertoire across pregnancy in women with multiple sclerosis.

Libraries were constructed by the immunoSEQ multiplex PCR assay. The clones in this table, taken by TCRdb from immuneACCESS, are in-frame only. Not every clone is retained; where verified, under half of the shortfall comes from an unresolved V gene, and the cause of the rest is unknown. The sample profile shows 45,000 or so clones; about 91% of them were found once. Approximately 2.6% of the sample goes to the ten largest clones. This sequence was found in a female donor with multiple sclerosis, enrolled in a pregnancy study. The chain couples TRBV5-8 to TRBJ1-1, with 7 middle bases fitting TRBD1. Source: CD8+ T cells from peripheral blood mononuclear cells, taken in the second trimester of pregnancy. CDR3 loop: CASSHLGGSGTEAFF. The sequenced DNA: TGTGCCAGCAGCCATCTAGGGGGCTCAGGGACTGAAGCTTTCTTT.